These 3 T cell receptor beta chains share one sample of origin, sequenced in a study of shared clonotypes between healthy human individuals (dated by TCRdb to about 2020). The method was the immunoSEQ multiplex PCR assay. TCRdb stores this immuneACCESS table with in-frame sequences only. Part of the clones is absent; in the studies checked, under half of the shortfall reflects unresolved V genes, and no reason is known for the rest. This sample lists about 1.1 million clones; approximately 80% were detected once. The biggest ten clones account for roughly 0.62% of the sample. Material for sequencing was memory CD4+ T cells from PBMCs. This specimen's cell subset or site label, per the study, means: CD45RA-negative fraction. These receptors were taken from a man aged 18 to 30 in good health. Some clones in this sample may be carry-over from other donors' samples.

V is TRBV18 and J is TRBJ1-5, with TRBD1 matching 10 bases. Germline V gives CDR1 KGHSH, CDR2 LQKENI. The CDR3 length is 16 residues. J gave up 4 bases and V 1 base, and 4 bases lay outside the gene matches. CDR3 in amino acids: CASSPLGQGPNQPQHF. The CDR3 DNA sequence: TGTGCCAGCTCACCACTGGGACAGGGGCCTAATCAGCCCCAGCATTTT.

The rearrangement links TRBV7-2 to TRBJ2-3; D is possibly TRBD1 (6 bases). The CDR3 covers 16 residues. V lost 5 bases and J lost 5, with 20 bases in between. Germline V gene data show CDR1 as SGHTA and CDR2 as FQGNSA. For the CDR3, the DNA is TGTGCCAGCAGCATACCACAGGGTCGGGCAAGAGATACGCAGTATTTT. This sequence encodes CASSIPQGRARDTQYF. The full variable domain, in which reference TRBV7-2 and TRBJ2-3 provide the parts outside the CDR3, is GAGVSQSPSNKVTEKGKDVELRCDPISGHTALYWYRQSLGQGLEFLIYFQGNSAPDKSGLPSDRFSAERTGGSVSTLTIQRTQQEDSAVYLCASSIPQGRARDTQYFGPGTRLTVL.

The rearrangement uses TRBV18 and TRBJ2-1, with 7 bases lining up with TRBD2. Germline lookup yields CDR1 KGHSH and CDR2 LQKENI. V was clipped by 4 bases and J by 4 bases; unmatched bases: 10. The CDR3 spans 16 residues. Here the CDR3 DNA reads TGTGCCAGCTCACGGACCGTGGCTAGCGGTTACAATGAGCAGTTCTTC. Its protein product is CASSRTVASGYNEQFF. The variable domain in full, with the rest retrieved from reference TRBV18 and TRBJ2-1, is NAGVMQNPRHLVRRRGQEARLRCSPMKGHSHVYWYRQLPEEGLKFMVYLQKENIIDESGMPKERFSAEFPKEGPSILRIQQVVRGDSAAYFCASSRTVASGYNEQFFGPGTRLTVL.